This T cell receptor beta chain was sequenced for a study of response to subunit inactivated influenza vaccine. TCRdb passed the RT-PCR reads through MiXCR, listing each CDR3 protein once. This table holds more than 250,000 distinct CDR3 sequences, around a fifth found once. This clonotype was counted only a few times. Its antigen remains unidentified. Germline loops: CDR1 SGHTA, CDR2 FQGNSA. The length of the CDR3 is 15 residues. Losses at the gene ends were 1 base for V and 4 bases for J; bases not matched to a gene: 6. Findings and limits, study-wide: New T cells are recruited in small numbers by each seasonal influenza vaccination, according to the authors' suggestion.

Source: PBMCs from blood, taken about 19 months after vaccination. V is TRBV7-2 and J is TRBJ1-2, with 7 bases matching TRBD1. The TCR was taken from a man aged 45 to 75 who received an inactivated influenza vaccine. The CDR3 spells CASSLVGTEFYGYTF. CDR3 DNA sequence: TGTGCCAGCAGCTTAGTCGGGACAGAATTCTATGGCTACACCTTC.